The 10 T cell receptor beta chains below all came from one sample that was sequenced in a study of regulatory T cells in long-lasting Graves disease. Time point specified: newly diagnosed GD, antithyroid drugs for less than 3 months. Extracted PBMC RNA gave rise to the TCR library. Relying on iRepertoire HTBI primers and Arm-PCR of CDR3 regions, the team built TCR beta libraries. TCRdb analysed the multiplex PCR reads with MiXCR anew, one entry per CDR3 protein. The table has about 370,000 distinct CDR3 sequences, 15% to 17% seen once; the top ten hold about 20%. The specimen comprised peripheral blood mononuclear cells (PBMCs), sampled at new diagnosis, from a patient treated with antithyroid drugs. Receptor source: a female donor with Graves disease.

This clonotype has ten or more counts. The chain has TRBV5-5 and TRBJ1-5; D unresolved. Looked up from germline, CDR1 is SGHKS and CDR2 is YYEKEE (reference sequence). The ends were cut back, 6 bases at V and 2 bases at J, with 21 bases in the middle. CDR3 length equals 17 residues. CDR3 amino acids: CASNSGSPKVGNQPQHF. The CDR3 DNA is TGTGCCAGCAACTCGGGAAGCCCCAAGGTGGGCAATCAGCCCCAGCATTTT.

This clonotype was counted between two and nine times. The chain has TRBV14 and TRBJ1-2; D gene unclear. Trimming took 0 bases from V and 3 from J, leaving 8 bases between them. Germline CDR1 is SGHDN and CDR2 is FVKESK. The CDR3 is 14 amino acids. This CDR3 reads CASSQDGLDYGYTF. DNA of the CDR3: TGTGCCAGCAGCCAAGATGGGTTGGACTATGGCTACACCTTC.

The rearrangement uses TRBV29-1 and TRBJ2-1; the D is unclear. V was clipped by 4 bases and J by 0 bases, with 10 bases between them. The germline V gene encodes CDR1 SQVTM and CDR2 ANQGSEA. This CDR3 has 14 amino acids. CDR3: CSVGGSSSYNEQFF. DNA for the CDR3: TGCAGCGTTGGGGGTTCGAGCTCCTACAATGAGCAGTTCTTC.

The chain employs TRBV12-3 or TRBV12-4 and TRBJ2-7; D is uncertain. Trimming shortened V by 6 bases and J by 7 bases, and 10 bases separated the two germline ends. CDR3 length: 11 residues. The DNA of the CDR3 is TGTGCCAGCAGCCGTCTGGGAGAGCAGTACTTC. Translated: CASSRLGEQYF.

This clonotype appeared a few times. The rearrangement links TRBV2 to TRBJ1-6; D gene unclear. Deletions cut 8 bases from V and 0 bases from J, with 11 bases between. This CDR3 is built from 15 residues. In germline, CDR1 is SNHLY, CDR2 FYNNEI. The CDR3 loop reads CASRLGSSYNSPLHF. The CDR3 DNA sequence: TGTGCCAGCCGTCTGGGGAGCTCCTATAATTCACCCCTCCACTTT. The variable domain in full, with the rest retrieved from reference TRBV2 and TRBJ1-6, is EPEVTQTPSHQVTQMGQEVILRCVPISNHLYFYWYRQILGQKVEFLVSFYNNEISEKSEIFDDQFSVERPDGSNFTLKIRSTKLEDSAMYFCASRLGSSYNSPLHFGNGTRLTVT.

The chain has TRBV6-2 or TRBV6-3 and TRBJ2-3; possibly TRBD2 for D (5 bases). CDR1 and CDR2 from the germline V gene are MNHEY and SVGEGT. Trimming took 5 bases from V and 4 from J, leaving 7 bases between them. The CDR3 length is 12 residues. CDR3 coding DNA: TGTGCCAGCAGTCGGCGGGCAGATACGCAGTATTTT. Protein: CASSRRADTQYF.

This clonotype was counted only a few times. V usage is TRBV18 and J usage is TRBJ1-6; D remains ambiguous. The CDR3 contains 16 residues. CDR1 and CDR2 from the germline V gene are KGHSH and LQKENI. The V and J ends lost 3 bases and 10 bases respectively, with 19 bases between them. The CDR3 sequence is CASSPPGQLGSSPLHF. As DNA, the CDR3 is TGTGCCAGCTCACCCCCGGGCCAATTGGGATCCTCACCCCTCCACTTT.

The chain combines TRBV27 with TRBJ1-4; TRBD1 matches at 8 bases. Trimming at V came to 5 bases and at J to 14 bases, leaving 16 bases not matched to a gene. Per germline, CDR1 MNHEY and CDR2 SMNVEV (reference sequence). The CDR3 totals 15 residues. The chain's CDR3 is CASSAGQGGVHGLFF. The CDR3 DNA reads as TGTGCCAGCAGTGCAGGACAGGGAGGGGTTCATGGGCTGTTTTTT.

This chain joins TRBV20-1 and TRBJ1-2, with D possibly matching TRBD1 (5 bases). The CDR3 has 13 amino acids. Germline assignment: CDR1 DFQATT and CDR2 SNEGSKA (reference sequence). The ends were cut back, 3 bases at V and 8 bases at J, with 16 bases in the middle. This CDR3 is CSARLSGAWGYTF. CDR3 DNA sequence: TGCAGTGCTAGGTTATCCGGGGCTTGGGGCTACACCTTC.

This clonotype was counted at least ten times. This chain links TRBV11-2 with TRBJ1-2; D unclear. The CDR3 sequence is 13 residues long. V was trimmed by 5 bases and J by 6 bases, leaving 13 bases between them. CDR1 and CDR2 from the germline V gene are SGHAT and FQNNGV. As DNA, the CDR3 is TGTGCCAGCAGCCCTCGATCTGGGGATGGCTACACCTTC. Translated, it gives CASSPRSGDGYTF.